This T cell receptor (beta chain) is from a study of blood T cells in healthy people across ages. A second PCR of about 7 to 12 cycles used a sample-barcoded 5' primer and a J-beta primer mix. TCRdb itself ran the 5' RACE reads through MiXCR, one entry per CDR3 protein. The sample holds some 1.8 million distinct CDR3 sequences, around 42% seen once. The germline CDR1 and CDR2 sequences are SNHLY and FYNNEI. V lost 7 bases and J 6 bases, leaving 10 bases between the germline ends. CDR3 length: 13 residues. This receptor was obtained from a human donor in good health. V and J are TRBV2 and TRBJ1-6; the D is unclear. Sequencing was carried out using blood. The CDR3 region has the DNA TGTGCCAGCAAGGAGACAAGTAATTCACCCCTCCACTTT. Protein sequence: CASKETSNSPLHF. Based on the CDR3 plus reference TRBV2 and TRBJ1-6, the full variable domain is EPEVTQTPSHQVTQMGQEVILRCVPISNHLYFYWYRQILGQKVEFLVSFYNNEISEKSEIFDDQFSVERPDGSNFTLKIRSTKLEDSAMYFCASKETSNSPLHFGNGTRLTVT.